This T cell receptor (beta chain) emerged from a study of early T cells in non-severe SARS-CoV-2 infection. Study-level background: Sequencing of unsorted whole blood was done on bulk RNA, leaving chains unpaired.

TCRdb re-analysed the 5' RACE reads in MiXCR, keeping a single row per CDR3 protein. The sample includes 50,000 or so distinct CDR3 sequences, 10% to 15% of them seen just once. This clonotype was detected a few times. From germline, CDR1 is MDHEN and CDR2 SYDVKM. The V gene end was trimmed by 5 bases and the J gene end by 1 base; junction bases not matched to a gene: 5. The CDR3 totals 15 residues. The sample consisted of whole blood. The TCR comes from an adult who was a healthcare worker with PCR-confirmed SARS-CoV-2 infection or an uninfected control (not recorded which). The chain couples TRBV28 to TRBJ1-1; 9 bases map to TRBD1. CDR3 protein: CASSKEDRGNTEAFF. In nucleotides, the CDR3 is TGTGCCAGCAGTAAGGAGGACAGGGGGAACACTGAAGCTTTCTTT.